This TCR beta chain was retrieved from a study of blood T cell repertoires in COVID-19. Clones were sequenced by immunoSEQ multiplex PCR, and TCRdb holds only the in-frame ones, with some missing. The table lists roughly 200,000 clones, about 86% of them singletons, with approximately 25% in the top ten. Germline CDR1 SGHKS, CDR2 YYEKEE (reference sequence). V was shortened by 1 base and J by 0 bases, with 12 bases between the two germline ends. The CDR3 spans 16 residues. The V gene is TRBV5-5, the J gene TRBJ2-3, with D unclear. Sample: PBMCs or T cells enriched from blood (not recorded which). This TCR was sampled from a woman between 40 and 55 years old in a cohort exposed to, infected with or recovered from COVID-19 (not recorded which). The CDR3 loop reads CASSLYGGSSTDTQYF. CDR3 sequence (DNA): TGTGCCAGCAGCTTGTACGGCGGATCTAGCACAGATACGCAGTATTTT.